This T cell receptor beta chain was observed in a study of blood T cell repertoires in COVID-19. Study overall: The United States, Italy and Spain were the sources of the acute and convalescent COVID-19 samples. PBMCs, B-cell-depleted T cells, or T cells provided the cDNA or gDNA that made up the material.

Source study methods: Estimated nucleated cell counts came from reference gene primer amplification. TCRdb keeps only in-frame clones here, not all; method: immunoSEQ multiplex PCR. The V and J calls and clone size were taken over from that table, and D and trimming were inferred from the DNA. Altogether about 50,000 clones are present, around 93% being singletons, with the ten largest covering about 4.5%. The receptor's source is a middle-aged man with active COVID-19. Specimen: peripheral blood.

CDR3 region: CASSLVTGNLGGSPLHF. CDR3 in DNA: TGTGCCAGCAGTTTAGTGACAGGGAATTTGGGCGGTTCACCCCTCCACTTT. This chain joins TRBV28 and TRBJ1-6; TRBD1 aligns across 7 bases. CDR3 size: 17 residues. Unmatched junction bases numbered 13, after V lost 2 bases and J lost 9 bases. Germline V gives CDR1 MDHEN, CDR2 SYDVKM.